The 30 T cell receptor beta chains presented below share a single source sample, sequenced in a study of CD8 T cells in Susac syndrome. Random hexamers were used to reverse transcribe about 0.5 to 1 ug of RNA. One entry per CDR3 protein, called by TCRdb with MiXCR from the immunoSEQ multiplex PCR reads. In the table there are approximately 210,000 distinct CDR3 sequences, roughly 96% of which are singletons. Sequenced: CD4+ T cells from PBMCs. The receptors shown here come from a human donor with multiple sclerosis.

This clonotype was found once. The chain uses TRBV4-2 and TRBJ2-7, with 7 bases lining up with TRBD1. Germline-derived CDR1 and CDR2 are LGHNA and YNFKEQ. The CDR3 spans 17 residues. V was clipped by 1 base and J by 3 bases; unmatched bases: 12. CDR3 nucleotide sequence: TGTGCCAGCAGCCAAGCCAGGGGGAATACCCTTCTCTACGAGCAGTACTTC. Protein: CASSQARGNTLLYEQYF.

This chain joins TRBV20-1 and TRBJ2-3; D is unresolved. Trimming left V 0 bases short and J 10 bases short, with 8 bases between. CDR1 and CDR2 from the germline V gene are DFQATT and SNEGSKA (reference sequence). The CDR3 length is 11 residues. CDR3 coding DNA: TGCAGTGCTAGAGATGTAGTGCCGCAGTATTTT. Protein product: CSARDVVPQYF.

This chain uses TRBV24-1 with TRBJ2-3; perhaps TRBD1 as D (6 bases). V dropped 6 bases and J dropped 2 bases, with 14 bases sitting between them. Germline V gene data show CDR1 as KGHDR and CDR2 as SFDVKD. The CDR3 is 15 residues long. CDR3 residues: CATSTPGDPTDTQYF. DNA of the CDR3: TGTGCCACCAGTACCCCAGGGGACCCCACAGATACGCAGTATTTT.

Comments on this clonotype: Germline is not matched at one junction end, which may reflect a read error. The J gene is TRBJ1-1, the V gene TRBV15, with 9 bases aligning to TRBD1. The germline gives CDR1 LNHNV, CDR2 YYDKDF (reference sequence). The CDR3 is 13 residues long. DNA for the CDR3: TGTGCCACCCGCAGGGACAGGGACACTGAAGCTTTCTTT. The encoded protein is CATRRDRDTEAFF.

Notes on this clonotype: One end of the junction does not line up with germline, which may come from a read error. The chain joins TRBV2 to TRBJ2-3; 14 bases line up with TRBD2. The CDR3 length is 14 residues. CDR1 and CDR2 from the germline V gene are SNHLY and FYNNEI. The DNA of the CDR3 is TGTGCCAGCTCACCGGGACTAGCGGGGGCCACGGCGCATTTT. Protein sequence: CASSPGLAGATAHF.

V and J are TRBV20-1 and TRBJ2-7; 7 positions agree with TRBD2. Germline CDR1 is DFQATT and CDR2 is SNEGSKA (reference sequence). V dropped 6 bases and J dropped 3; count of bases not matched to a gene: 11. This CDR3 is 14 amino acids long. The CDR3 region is CSAPGGKGFYEQYF. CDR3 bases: TGCAGTGCCCCCGGGGGGAAGGGGTTCTACGAGCAGTACTTC.

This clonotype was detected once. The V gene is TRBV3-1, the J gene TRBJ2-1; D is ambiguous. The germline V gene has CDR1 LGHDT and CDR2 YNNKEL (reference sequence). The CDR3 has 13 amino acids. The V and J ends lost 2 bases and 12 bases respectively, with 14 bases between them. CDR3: CASSQSGSLRQFF. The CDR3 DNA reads TGTGCCAGCAGCCAATCAGGTAGCTTACGGCAGTTCTTC.

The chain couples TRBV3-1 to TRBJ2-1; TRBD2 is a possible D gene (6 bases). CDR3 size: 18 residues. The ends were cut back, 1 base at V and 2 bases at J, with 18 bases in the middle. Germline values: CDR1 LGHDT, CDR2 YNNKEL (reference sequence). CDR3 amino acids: CASSQGNRGSRTYNEQFF. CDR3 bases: TGTGCCAGCAGCCAAGGTAATCGGGGGAGCCGAACCTACAATGAGCAGTTCTTC.

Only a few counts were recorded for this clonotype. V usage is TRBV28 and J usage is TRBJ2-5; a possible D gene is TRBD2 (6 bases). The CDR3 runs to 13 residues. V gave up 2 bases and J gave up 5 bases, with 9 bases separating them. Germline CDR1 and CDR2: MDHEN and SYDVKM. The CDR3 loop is CASSLGGRETQYF. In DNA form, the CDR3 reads TGTGCCAGCAGTTTAGGGGGGAGGGAGACCCAGTACTTC.

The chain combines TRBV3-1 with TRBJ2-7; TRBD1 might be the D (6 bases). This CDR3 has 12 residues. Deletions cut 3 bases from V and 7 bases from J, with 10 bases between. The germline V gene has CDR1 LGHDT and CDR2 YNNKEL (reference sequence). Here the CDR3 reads CASSHLGQEQYF. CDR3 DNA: TGTGCCAGCAGCCATTTAGGACAGGAGCAGTACTTC.

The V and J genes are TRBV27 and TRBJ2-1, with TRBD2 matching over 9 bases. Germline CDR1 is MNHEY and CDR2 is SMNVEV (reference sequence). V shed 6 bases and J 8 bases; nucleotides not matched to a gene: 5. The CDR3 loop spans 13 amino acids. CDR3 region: CASRGAGGHEQFF. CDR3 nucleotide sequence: TGTGCCAGCAGGGGAGCGGGGGGCCATGAGCAGTTCTTC.

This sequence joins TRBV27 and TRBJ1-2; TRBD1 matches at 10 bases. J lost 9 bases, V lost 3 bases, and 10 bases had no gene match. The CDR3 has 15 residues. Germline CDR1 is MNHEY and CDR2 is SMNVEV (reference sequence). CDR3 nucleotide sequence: TGTGCCAGCAGTTTTTGGGGACAGGGGTCTATCAGCTACACCTTC. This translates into CASSFWGQGSISYTF.

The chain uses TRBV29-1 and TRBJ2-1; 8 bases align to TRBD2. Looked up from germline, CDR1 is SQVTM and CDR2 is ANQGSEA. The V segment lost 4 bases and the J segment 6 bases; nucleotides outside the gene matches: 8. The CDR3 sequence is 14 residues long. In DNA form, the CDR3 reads TGCAGCGTTGTCGGGCGGGAGGCCTTCAATGAGCAGTTCTTC. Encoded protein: CSVVGREAFNEQFF.

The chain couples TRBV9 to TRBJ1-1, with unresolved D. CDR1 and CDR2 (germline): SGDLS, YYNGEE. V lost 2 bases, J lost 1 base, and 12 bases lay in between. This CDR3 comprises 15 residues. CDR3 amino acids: CASSVTPAGNTEAFF. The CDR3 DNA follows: TGTGCCAGCAGCGTCACCCCCGCGGGGAACACTGAAGCTTTCTTT.

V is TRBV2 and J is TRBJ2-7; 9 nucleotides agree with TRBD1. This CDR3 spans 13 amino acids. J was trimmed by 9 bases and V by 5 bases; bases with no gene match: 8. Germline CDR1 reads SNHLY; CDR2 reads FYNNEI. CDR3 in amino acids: CASSRDRAAWQYF. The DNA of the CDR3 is TGTGCCAGCAGTCGGGACAGGGCTGCGTGGCAGTACTTC.

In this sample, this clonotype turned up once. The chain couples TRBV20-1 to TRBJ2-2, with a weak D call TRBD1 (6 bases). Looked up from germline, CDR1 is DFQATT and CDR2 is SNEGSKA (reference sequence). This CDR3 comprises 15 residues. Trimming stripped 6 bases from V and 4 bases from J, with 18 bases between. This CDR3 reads CSAKDRQRSTGELFF. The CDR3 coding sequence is TGCAGTGCAAAGGACAGACAACGGAGCACCGGGGAGCTGTTTTTT.

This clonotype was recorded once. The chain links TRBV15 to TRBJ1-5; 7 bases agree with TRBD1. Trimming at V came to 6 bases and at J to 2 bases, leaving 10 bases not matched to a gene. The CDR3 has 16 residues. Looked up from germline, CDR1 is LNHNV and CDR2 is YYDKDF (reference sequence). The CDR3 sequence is CATRPEQGIRNQPQHF. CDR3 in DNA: TGTGCCACCAGACCCGAACAGGGGATTCGCAATCAGCCCCAGCATTTT.

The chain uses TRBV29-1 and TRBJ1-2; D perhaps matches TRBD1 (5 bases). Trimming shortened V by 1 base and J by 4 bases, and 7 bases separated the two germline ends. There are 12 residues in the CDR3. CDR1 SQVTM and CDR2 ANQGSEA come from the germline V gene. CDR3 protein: CSVEVGVYGYTF. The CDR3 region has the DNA TGCAGCGTTGAAGTAGGGGTCTATGGCTACACCTTC.

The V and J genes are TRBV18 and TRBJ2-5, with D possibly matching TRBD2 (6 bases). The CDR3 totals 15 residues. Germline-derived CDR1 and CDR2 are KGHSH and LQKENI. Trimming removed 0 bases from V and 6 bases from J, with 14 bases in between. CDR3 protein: CASSPPTGGAKTQYF. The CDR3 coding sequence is TGTGCCAGCTCACCACCGACTGGCGGGGCAAAGACCCAGTACTTC.

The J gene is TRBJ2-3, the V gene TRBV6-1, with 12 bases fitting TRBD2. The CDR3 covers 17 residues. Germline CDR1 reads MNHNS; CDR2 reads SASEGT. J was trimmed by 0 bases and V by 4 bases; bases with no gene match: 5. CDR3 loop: CASSAMTSGSSTDTQYF. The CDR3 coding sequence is TGTGCCAGCAGTGCGATGACTAGCGGGAGTAGCACAGATACGCAGTATTTT.

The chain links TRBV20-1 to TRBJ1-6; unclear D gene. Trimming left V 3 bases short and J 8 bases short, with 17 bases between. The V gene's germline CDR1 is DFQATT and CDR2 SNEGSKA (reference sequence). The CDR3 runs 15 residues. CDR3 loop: CSARPGGRGDSPLHF. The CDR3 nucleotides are TGCAGTGCTAGGCCCGGTGGACGCGGCGATTCACCCCTCCACTTT.

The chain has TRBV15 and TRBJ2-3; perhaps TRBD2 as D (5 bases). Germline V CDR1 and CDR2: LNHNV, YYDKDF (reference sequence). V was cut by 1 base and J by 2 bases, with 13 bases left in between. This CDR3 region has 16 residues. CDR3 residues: CATSRVWASPTDTQYF. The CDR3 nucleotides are TGTGCCACCAGCAGAGTATGGGCTAGCCCCACAGATACGCAGTATTTT.

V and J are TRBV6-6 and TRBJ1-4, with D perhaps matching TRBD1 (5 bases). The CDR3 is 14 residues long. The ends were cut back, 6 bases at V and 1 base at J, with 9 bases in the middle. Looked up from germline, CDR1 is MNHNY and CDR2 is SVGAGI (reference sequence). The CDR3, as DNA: TGTGCCAGCAGAGCAGGACAAACTAATGAAAAACTGTTTTTT. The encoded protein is CASRAGQTNEKLFF.

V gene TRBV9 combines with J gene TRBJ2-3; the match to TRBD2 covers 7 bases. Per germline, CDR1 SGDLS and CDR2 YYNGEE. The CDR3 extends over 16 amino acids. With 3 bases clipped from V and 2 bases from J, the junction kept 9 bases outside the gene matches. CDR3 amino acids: CASSALGLGVTDTQYF. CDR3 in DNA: TGTGCCAGCAGCGCGCTTGGACTAGGTGTCACAGATACGCAGTATTTT.

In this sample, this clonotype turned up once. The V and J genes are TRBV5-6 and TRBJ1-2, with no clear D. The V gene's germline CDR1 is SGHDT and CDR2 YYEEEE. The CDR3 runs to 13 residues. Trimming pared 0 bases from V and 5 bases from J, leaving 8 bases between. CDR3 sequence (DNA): TGTGCCAGCAGCTTGGAACGGACTTATGGCTACACCTTC. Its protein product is CASSLERTYGYTF.

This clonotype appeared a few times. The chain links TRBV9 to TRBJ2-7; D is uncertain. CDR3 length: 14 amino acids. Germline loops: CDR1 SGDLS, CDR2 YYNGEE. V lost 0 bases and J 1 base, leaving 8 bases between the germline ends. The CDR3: CASSVDGRSYEQYF. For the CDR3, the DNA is TGTGCCAGCAGCGTAGATGGCAGGTCCTACGAGCAGTACTTC. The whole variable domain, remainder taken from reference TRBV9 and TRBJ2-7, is DSGVTQTPKHLITATGQRVTLRCSPRSGDLSVYWYQQSLDQGLQFLIQYYNGEERAKGNILERFSAQQFPDLHSELNLSSLELGDSALYFCASSVDGRSYEQYFGPGTRLTVT.

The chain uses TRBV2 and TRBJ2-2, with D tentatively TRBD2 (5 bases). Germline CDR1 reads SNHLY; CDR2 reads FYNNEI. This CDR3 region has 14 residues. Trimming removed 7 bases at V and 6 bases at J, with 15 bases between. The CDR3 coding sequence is TGTGCCAGCACCGGACTGAGGGAAGCCGGGGAGCTGTTTTTT. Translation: CASTGLREAGELFF. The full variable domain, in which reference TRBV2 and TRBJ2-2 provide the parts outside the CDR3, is EPEVTQTPSHQVTQMGQEVILRCVPISNHLYFYWYRQILGQKVEFLVSFYNNEISEKSEIFDDQFSVERPDGSNFTLKIRSTKLEDSAMYFCASTGLREAGELFFGEGSRLTVL.

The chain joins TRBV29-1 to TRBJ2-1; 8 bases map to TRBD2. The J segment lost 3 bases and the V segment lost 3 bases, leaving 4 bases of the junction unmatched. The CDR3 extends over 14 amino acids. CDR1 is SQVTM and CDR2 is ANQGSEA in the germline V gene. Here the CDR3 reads CSVDGRAFYNEQFF. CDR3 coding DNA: TGCAGCGTTGACGGGAGGGCCTTCTACAATGAGCAGTTCTTC.

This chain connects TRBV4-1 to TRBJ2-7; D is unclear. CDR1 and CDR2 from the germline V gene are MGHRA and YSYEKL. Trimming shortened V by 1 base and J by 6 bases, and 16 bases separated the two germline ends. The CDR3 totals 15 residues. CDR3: CASSQAGRRASEQYF. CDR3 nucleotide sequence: TGCGCCAGCAGCCAAGCCGGGCGTAGGGCTTCCGAGCAGTACTTC.

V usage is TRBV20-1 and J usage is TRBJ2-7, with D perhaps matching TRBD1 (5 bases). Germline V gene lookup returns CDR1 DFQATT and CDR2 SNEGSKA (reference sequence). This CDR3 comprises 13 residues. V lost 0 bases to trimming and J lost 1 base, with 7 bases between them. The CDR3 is CSARDRTSYEQYF. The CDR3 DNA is TGCAGTGCTAGAGATCGGACATCCTACGAGCAGTACTTC.